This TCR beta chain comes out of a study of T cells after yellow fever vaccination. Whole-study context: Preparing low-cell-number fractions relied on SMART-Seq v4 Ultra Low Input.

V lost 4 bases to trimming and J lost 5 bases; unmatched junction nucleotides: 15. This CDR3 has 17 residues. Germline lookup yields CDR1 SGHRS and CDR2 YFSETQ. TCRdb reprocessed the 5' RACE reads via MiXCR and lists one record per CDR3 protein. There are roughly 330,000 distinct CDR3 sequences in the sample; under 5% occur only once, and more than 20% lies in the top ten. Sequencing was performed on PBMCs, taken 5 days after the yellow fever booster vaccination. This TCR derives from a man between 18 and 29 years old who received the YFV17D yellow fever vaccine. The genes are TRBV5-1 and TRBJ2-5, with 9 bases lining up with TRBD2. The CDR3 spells CASSDAPGGGALETQYF. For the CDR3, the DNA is TGCGCCAGCAGCGACGCCCCGGGCGGGGGGGCCTTGGAGACCCAGTACTTC.